This T cell receptor (beta chain) emerged from a study of T cell responses to AZD1222 COVID-19 vaccine. V was pared by 5 bases and J by 7 bases, with 26 bases between. The CDR3 is 16 residues long. Germline V gene lookup returns CDR1 SQVTM and CDR2 ANQGSEA. To note about this clone: Its antigen is not identified.

Clones were sequenced by immunoSEQ multiplex PCR, and TCRdb holds only the in-frame ones, with some missing. The data show roughly 100,000 clones, 91% seen once. Notes on the study in general: Within unmutated variant regions lay the reported targets of nearly half of spike-specific TCRs.

This sample comprised peripheral blood, obtained on day 0 of AZD1222 vaccination. V gene TRBV29-1 combines with J gene TRBJ1-2; D perhaps matches TRBD1 (5 bases). This sequence was found in an adult in good health. The CDR3 region has the DNA TGCAGCGTTCGAGGCGGGGGAACAAAGAAGACTATTGGCTACACCTTC. Translation gives CSVRGGGTKKTIGYTF.